This record looks at one T cell receptor beta chain sequence and its context. Its specificity is not known. Generated by immunoSEQ multiplex PCR, the TCRdb table keeps only in-frame clones and is missing some. The sample records around 38,000 clones, 80% to 90% being singletons. V dropped 7 bases and J dropped 3 bases, with 11 bases sitting between them. Per germline, CDR1 ENHRY and CDR2 SYGVKD. The CDR3 covers 13 residues. This sample is part of a study of radiotherapy plus CTLA-4 blockade in lung cancer. Study background: Disease control reached 31%, with objective responses in over 15%. Whole-study results and caveats: An expansion of tumor-derived TCR clones occurred in blood after radiotherapy plus ipilimumab. How blood T cell clones changed early, along with interferon-beta, reportedly forecast response best.

Enrolled patients, whose metastatic non-small-cell lung cancer was chemo-refractory, received focal radiation plus CTLA-4 blockade with ipilimumab. This chain uses TRBV10-3 with TRBJ2-3; no clear D. The receptor was isolated from a human donor with non-small cell lung cancer whose response to radiotherapy plus ipilimumab could not be evaluated. This sample comprised peripheral blood, obtained from a patient treated with radiotherapy plus ipilimumab. The CDR3 DNA reads as TGTGCCATCACCCCGACGGGTACAGATACGCAGTATTTT. This translates into CAITPTGTDTQYF.